The entry that follows covers one TCR beta chain sequence. Per the original data handling: Using reference gene primer amplification, nucleated cell counts were estimated. Some clones are missing from TCRdb's copy, which holds only in-frame ones; the method was immunoSEQ multiplex PCR. V, J and clone size reflect that table, while D and trimming were determined from the DNA. The sample lists a few hundred thousand clones, roughly 89% occurring once. The CDR3 extends over 12 amino acids. Trimming cost V 0 bases and J 13 bases, with 10 bases left between them. CDR1 is MGHRA, CDR2 YSYEKL, per germline. This entry is derived from a study of blood T cell repertoires in COVID-19. Participant-reported clinical history was the basis for cohort assignment.

The chain joins TRBV4-1 to TRBJ2-1; no reliable D call. The TCR sequence derives from a man aged 30 to 39 who had been exposed to COVID-19. Sequenced: PBMCs or T cells enriched from blood (not recorded which). The CDR3 reads CASSQDPRRQFF. Here the CDR3 DNA reads TGCGCCAGCAGCCAAGATCCGAGGCGTCAGTTCTTC.